This TCR beta chain stems from a study of cytomegalovirus exposure and HLA in healthy donors. For the study at large: In an earlier analysis, 90 million to 130 million unique TCR beta sequences were found from 150 million to 200 million T cells.

The study's findings and limits: A later analysis reportedly identified an Asian-associated ancestry cluster as carrying fewer N-insertions than the approximately 670-donor mean.

Comment on this clone: Its antigen is not known.

CDR1 LNHDA and CDR2 SQIVND come from the germline V gene (reference sequence). The CDR3 loop spans 13 amino acids. V shed 5 bases, J shed 5 bases, and the junction held 3 bases outside the gene matches. Vbeta (60) and Jbeta (13) primers were used in the PCR. As originally analysed: In a later analysis, the count reached about 82 million unique TCR beta chains, with 9 million to 11 million shared. This table comes from immunoSEQ multiplex PCR, and its TCRdb copy is limited to in-frame clones, with some not included. V and J calls and clone size are copied from that table; D and trimming were computed from the DNA. The listing records approximately 150,000 clones. Donors counted as nominally healthy when sampled, yet unrecorded immune exposures were likely.

The receptor was derived from a male donor in good health and CMV-seronegative. The sequenced sample was PBMCs. V and J are TRBV19 and TRBJ2-5; 9 nucleotides align to TRBD1. Here the CDR3 reads CASSDRGRETQYF. In DNA, the CDR3 is TGTGCCAGTAGTGACAGGGGGAGGGAGACCCAGTACTTC.